Listed below are T cell receptor beta chains from one sample, sequenced in a study of glioma-infiltrating T cells. Each CDR3 protein gets one entry after TCRdb re-called the multiplex PCR reads with MiXCR. The sample includes about 3,200 distinct CDR3 sequences, approximately 15% of them seen just once. The specimen sequenced was glioma tissue, nonneoplastic brain tissue, or PBMCs (not recorded which). All receptors derive from a human donor with low-grade glioma or glioblastoma, undergoing nonglioma brain surgery, or in good health (not recorded which). The CDR3 runs from the conserved cysteine through the conserved F or W. Each record gives: V gene, J gene, CDR3 protein.

V: TRBV27
J: TRBJ1-2
CDR3: CASSLSGPTGYTF

V: TRBV28
J: TRBJ1-2
CDR3: CASCGAGPTLGYGYTF

V: TRBV11-2
J: TRBJ1-5
CDR3: CASSLGDAGTQPQHF

V: TRBV7-8
J: TRBJ2-1
CDR3: CASSLRLAGYYNEQFF

V: TRBV12-3/TRBV12-4
J: TRBJ2-1
CDR3: CASSSSGASYNEQFF

V: TRBV7-2
J: TRBJ1-1
CDR3: CASSLLGAQGNTEAFF

V: TRBV4-1
J: TRBJ2-5
CDR3: CASSQDPGGGQETQYF

V: TRBV2
J: TRBJ1-1
CDR3: CASTLQFPEAFF

V: TRBV20-1
J: TRBJ2-1
CDR3: CSAPHGGGGSYNEQFF

V: TRBV20-1
J: TRBJ1-4
CDR3: CSAPLGAAHNEKLFF

V: TRBV20-1
J: TRBJ1-2
CDR3: CSARDGGPDRGYTF

V: TRBV9
J: TRBJ1-2
CDR3: CASSARGRDRVDYGYTF

V: TRBV7-3
J: TRBJ2-2
CDR3: CASSLRVAGKVGAGELLF

V: TRBV3-1
J: TRBJ2-2
CDR3: CASSPYGGELFF

V: TRBV4-2
J: TRBJ2-3
CDR3: CASSQDKGRGLDTQYF

V: TRBV18
J: TRBJ2-1
CDR3: CASSSGYNEQFF

V: TRBV4-1
J: TRBJ2-1
CDR3: CASNQHTGTGSNEQFF

V: TRBV20-1
J: TRBJ1-2
CDR3: CSARDQDGGDGYTF

V: TRBV3-1
J: TRBJ2-5
CDR3: CASSLRGRANQETQYF

V: TRBV5-4
J: TRBJ1-1
CDR3: CASSLRLTGSNTEAFF

V: TRBV7-9
J: TRBJ1-2
CDR3: CASSSPGTELNYGYTF

V: TRBV5-4
J: TRBJ1-3
CDR3: CASSLLQSSGNTIYF

V: TRBV7-2
J: TRBJ2-5
CDR3: CASSLAPGSQTQYF

V: TRBV6-5
J: TRBJ1-2
CDR3: CVSSYSFTGSGGYTF

V: TRBV20-1
J: TRBJ1-6
CDR3: CSARDGRRQGWSPLHF

V: TRBV29-1
J: TRBJ1-1
CDR3: CSVSYSRNTEAFF

V: TRBV7-2
J: TRBJ2-1
CDR3: CASSWGLNRYNEQFF

V: TRBV7-8
J: TRBJ2-6
CDR3: CASSLYRDSGANVLTF